This TCR beta chain was recovered during a study of human T cells and chemical hapten exposure. Findings of the study overall: PT1 expanded TCR counts correlated positively with patch test score.

CDR1 and CDR2 from the germline V gene are LGHDT and YNNKEL (reference sequence). The CDR3 covers 18 residues. V gave up 0 bases and J gave up 1 base; unmatched junction bases: 6. The time point is: patch test 2, 6 weeks after DPC sensitization. Sample treatment: therapeutic diphenylcyclopropenone sensitization with weekly scalp DPC. Drawing of blood took place ahead of applying each patch test. Alopecia patients deemed DPC-suitable, aged 18 to 70, excluding pregnancy. TCRdb itself ran the RACE reads through MiXCR, one entry per CDR3 protein. This sample carries tens of thousands of distinct CDR3 sequences, about 10% of them seen once, and the ten largest clones take under 2%. This clonotype has at least ten counts. Its specificity is not known.

The chain uses TRBV3-1 and TRBJ2-2; TRBD1 matches 9 bases. The sequenced sample was whole blood, obtained in connection with sensitization to the hapten diphenylcyclopropenone (DPC). This TCR came from a woman between 45 and 60 years old with alopecia areata. Some clones in this sample may be carry-over from other donors' samples. The CDR3 coding sequence is TGTGCCAGCAGCCAAGATTCAAAGGGACAGGGGAACACCGGGGAGCTGTTTTTT. Translated: CASSQDSKGQGNTGELFF.